This T cell receptor beta chain came from a study of identical twins. A universal primer site came from template switching; cDNA carried unique molecular identifiers. TCRdb passed the 5' RACE reads through MiXCR, listing each CDR3 protein once. The table includes hundreds of thousands of distinct CDR3 sequences, approximately 20% detected once. The CDR3 contains 15 residues. V dropped 1 base and J dropped 4; count of bases not matched to a gene: 4. These data also formed part of another study, on yellow fever vaccine responses in identical twins.

The sample taken for sequencing was CD4+ T cells sorted from blood. The genes are TRBV12-3 or TRBV12-4 and TRBJ2-7, with 10 bases identical to TRBD1. The clonotype comes from a young woman in good health. The CDR3 sequence: CASSLGTGGPYEQYV. The DNA for the CDR3 is TGTGCCAGCAGTTTAGGGACAGGGGGGCCATACGAGCAGTACGTC.